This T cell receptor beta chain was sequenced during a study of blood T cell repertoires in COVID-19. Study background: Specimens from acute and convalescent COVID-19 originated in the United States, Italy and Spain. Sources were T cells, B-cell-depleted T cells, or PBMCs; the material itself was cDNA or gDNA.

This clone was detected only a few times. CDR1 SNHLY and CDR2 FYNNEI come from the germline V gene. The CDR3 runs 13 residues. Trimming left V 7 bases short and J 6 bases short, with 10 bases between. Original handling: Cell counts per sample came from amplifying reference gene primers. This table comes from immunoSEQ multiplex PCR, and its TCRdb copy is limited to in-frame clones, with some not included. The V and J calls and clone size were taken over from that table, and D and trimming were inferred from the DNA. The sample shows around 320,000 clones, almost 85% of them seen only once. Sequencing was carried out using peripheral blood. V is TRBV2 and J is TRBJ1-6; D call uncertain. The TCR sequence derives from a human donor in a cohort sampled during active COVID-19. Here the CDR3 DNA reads TGTGCCAGCATTTCGGACTCTAATTCACCCCTCCACTTT. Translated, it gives CASISDSNSPLHF. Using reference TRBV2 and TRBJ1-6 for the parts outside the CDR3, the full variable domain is EPEVTQTPSHQVTQMGQEVILRCVPISNHLYFYWYRQILGQKVEFLVSFYNNEISEKSEIFDDQFSVERPDGSNFTLKIRSTKLEDSAMYFCASISDSNSPLHFGNGTRLTVT.